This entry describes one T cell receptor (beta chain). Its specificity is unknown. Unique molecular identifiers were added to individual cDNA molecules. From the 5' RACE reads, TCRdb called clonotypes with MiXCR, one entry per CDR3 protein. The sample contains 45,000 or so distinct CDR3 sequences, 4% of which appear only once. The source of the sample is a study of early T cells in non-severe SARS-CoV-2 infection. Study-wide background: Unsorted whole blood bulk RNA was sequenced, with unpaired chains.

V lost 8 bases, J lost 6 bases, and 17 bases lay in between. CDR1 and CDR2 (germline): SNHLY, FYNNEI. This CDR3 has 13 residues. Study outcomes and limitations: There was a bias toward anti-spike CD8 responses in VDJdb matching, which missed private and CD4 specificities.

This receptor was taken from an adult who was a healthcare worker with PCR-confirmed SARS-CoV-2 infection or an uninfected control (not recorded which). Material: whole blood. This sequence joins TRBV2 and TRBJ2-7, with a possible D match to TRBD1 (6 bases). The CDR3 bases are TGTGCCAGCTATGCAGACACAGGGACCGAGCAGTACTTC. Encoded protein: CASYADTGTEQYF. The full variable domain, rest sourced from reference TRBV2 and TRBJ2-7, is EPEVTQTPSHQVTQMGQEVILRCVPISNHLYFYWYRQILGQKVEFLVSFYNNEISEKSEIFDDQFSVERPDGSNFTLKIRSTKLEDSAMYFCASYADTGTEQYFGPGTRLTVT.